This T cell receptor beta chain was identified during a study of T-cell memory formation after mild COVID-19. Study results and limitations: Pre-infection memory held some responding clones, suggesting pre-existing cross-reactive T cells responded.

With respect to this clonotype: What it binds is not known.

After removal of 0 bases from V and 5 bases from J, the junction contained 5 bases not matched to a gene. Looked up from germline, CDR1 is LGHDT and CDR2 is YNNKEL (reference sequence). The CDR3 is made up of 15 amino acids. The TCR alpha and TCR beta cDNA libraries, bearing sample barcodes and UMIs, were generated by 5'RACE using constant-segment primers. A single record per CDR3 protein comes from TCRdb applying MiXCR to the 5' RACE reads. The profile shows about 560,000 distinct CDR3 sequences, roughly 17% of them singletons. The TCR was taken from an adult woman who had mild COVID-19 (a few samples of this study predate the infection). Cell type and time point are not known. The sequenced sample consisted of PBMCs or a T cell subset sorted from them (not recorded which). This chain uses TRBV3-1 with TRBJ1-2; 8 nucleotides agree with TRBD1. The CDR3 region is CASSQEGTGHYGYTF. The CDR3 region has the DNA TGTGCCAGCAGCCAAGAGGGGACAGGCCATTATGGCTACACCTTC. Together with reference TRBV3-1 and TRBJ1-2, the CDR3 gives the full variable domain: DTAVSQTPKYLVTQMGNDKSIKCEQNLGHDTMYWYKQDSKKFLKIMFSYNNKELIINETVPNRFSPKSPDKAHLNLHINSLELGDSAVYFCASSQEGTGHYGYTFGSGTRLTVV.